One sample yielded the 28 T cell receptor beta chains listed below, sequenced in a study of cytomegalovirus exposure and HLA in healthy donors. The study ran its PCR with 60 Vbeta and 13 Jbeta primers. Produced via immunoSEQ multiplex PCR; TCRdb's table is partial and in-frame only. Its listing shows approximately 72,000 clones. The specimen was PBMCs. These receptors were obtained from a woman aged 40 to 50 in good health and CMV-seropositive.

V usage is TRBV10-3 and J usage is TRBJ2-7; no clear D gene. V gave up 0 bases and J gave up 5 bases, with 11 bases separating them. CDR1 ENHRY and CDR2 SYGVKD come from the germline V gene. The CDR3 covers 14 residues. The chain's CDR3 is CAISESTGFNEQYF. CDR3 coding DNA: TGTGCCATCAGTGAGTCGACCGGGTTCAACGAGCAGTACTTC.

The chain is built from TRBV28 and TRBJ1-2; 8 positions match TRBD1. The CDR3 consists of 15 residues. CDR1 and CDR2 from the germline V gene are MDHEN and SYDVKM. J gave up 8 bases and V 6 bases, and 14 bases lay outside the gene matches. The CDR3 sequence is CASRVSGTGFEGYTF. DNA for the CDR3: TGTGCCAGCAGAGTCTCCGGGACAGGTTTTGAAGGCTACACCTTC.

The chain uses TRBV7-3 and TRBJ1-1; TRBD1 agrees at 8 bases. V lost 4 bases and J lost 5; bases outside the gene matches: 6. The CDR3 has 14 amino acids. CDR1 and CDR2 from the germline V gene are SGHTA and FQGTGA. CDR3 residues: CASSSDRGGTEAFF. The DNA for the CDR3 is TGTGCCAGCAGCTCAGACAGGGGAGGGACTGAAGCTTTCTTT.

The chain recombines TRBV28 with TRBJ2-3; D is unresolved. Germline V gives CDR1 MDHEN, CDR2 SYDVKM. V was shortened by 6 bases and J by 0 bases, with 19 bases between the two germline ends. This CDR3 comprises 17 residues. This CDR3 reads CASSPPLAILSTDTQYF. CDR3 coding DNA: TGTGCCAGCAGCCCTCCACTCGCAATTCTTAGCACAGATACGCAGTATTTT.

CDR3 region: CASRSGVGFGETQYF. The CDR3 nucleotides read TGTGCCAGCAGATCAGGGGTGGGGTTTGGGGAGACCCAGTACTTC. The chain combines TRBV10-3 with TRBJ2-5, with D possibly TRBD1 on 6 matching bases. V lost 10 bases, J lost 5 bases, and 23 bases lay in between. The CDR3 covers 15 residues. The V gene's germline CDR1 is ENHRY and CDR2 SYGVKD.

V and J are TRBV2 and TRBJ2-3; 11 bases fit TRBD2. Trimming cost V 11 bases and J 6 bases; bases outside gene matches: 10. This CDR3 contains 14 residues. From germline, CDR1 is SNHLY and CDR2 FYNNEI. The CDR3, as DNA: TGTGCCTCCATAGCTACTAGCGGGAGCGATACGCAGTATTTT. Translating it yields CASIATSGSDTQYF.

The chain uses TRBV21-1 and TRBJ1-5; TRBD1, the D gene given by the table, was not confirmed from the DNA. TRBV21-1 is reported as a pseudogene. The CDR3 sequence is 16 residues long. CDR3 amino acids: CASSKNEHHSNQPQHF. Written as DNA, the CDR3 is TGTGCCAGCAGCAAAAACGAACACCATAGCAATCAGCCCCAGCATTTT.

The chain couples TRBV5-4 to TRBJ2-3; 8 bases line up with TRBD1. The CDR3 is 15 residues long. Germline CDR1 and CDR2: SGHNT and YYREEE (reference sequence). Losses at the gene ends were 2 bases for V and 2 bases for J; bases not matched to a gene: 4. The CDR3 is CASSFLQGATDTQYF. CDR3 coding DNA: TGTGCCAGCAGCTTTTTGCAGGGGGCCACAGATACGCAGTATTTT.

The chain has TRBV5-1 and TRBJ2-7; D is unclear. V was clipped by 0 bases and J by 7 bases, with 17 bases between them. There are 15 residues in the CDR3. Germline CDR1 and CDR2: SGHRS and YFSETQ. The CDR3 region has the DNA TGCGCCAGCAGCTTGGATAGTGGGCTGCTCGTGGAGCAGTACTTC. Translated: CASSLDSGLLVEQYF.

CDR3 DNA: TGTGCCAGCAGCGACAGGGTCGGAGAATCACCCCTCCACTTT. Translating it yields CASSDRVGESPLHF. The chain joins TRBV6-1 to TRBJ1-6, with 7 nucleotides matching TRBD1. V shed 6 bases, J shed 10 bases, and the junction held 9 bases outside the gene matches. This CDR3 contains 14 residues. The V gene's germline CDR1 is MNHNS and CDR2 SASEGT.

J is TRBJ2-2 and V is TRBV30; TRBD2 might be the D (5 bases). Trimming pared 0 bases from V and 5 bases from J, leaving 13 bases between. Germline CDR1 GTSNPN, CDR2 SVGIG (reference sequence). The CDR3 contains 15 residues. The CDR3 DNA reads as TGTGCCTGGAGTGTTCTTCGGGAAACTACCGGGGAGCTGTTTTTT. Residues: CAWSVLRETTGELFF.

The genes are TRBV27 and TRBJ1-1; D is possibly TRBD1 (5 bases). The CDR3 length is 15 residues. Between the trimmed V and J ends, which lost 3 bases and 3 bases, there was a span of 14 bases. Germline assignment: CDR1 MNHEY and CDR2 SMNVEV (reference sequence). The CDR3: CASSFTRAVYTEAFF. Here the CDR3 DNA reads TGTGCCAGCAGTTTCACCAGGGCAGTTTACACTGAAGCTTTCTTT.

This chain connects TRBV5-1 to TRBJ2-1; 7 bases are a match to TRBD2. With 0 bases clipped from V and 1 base from J, the junction kept 7 bases outside the gene matches. The CDR3 totals 17 residues. Germline V gene data show CDR1 as SGHRS and CDR2 as YFSETQ. The CDR3 coding sequence is TGCGCCAGCAGCTTGGCCGGGCAAGCGGGGTCCTACAATGAGCAGTTCTTC. This translates into CASSLAGQAGSYNEQFF.

This chain uses TRBV7-9 with TRBJ2-1, with TRBD1 matching 10 bases. With 5 bases clipped from V and 5 bases from J, the junction kept 6 bases outside the gene matches. This CDR3 has 15 amino acids. Germline CDR1 reads SEHNR; CDR2 reads FQNEAQ (reference sequence). The CDR3 coding sequence is TGTGCCAGCAGCCAAAGACAGGGGGCCGACAATGAGCAGTTCTTC. Translation: CASSQRQGADNEQFF. Filled out from reference TRBV7-9 and TRBJ2-1, the complete variable domain reads DTGVSQNPRHKITKRGQNVTFRCDPISEHNRLYWYRQTLGQGPEFLTYFQNEAQLEKSRLLSDRFSAERPKGSFSTLEIQRTEQGDSAMYLCASSQRQGADNEQFFGPGTRLTVL.

V gene TRBV5-1 combines with J gene TRBJ1-1, with TRBD1 matching 7 bases. The V gene end was trimmed by 2 bases and the J gene end by 4 bases; junction bases not matched to a gene: 8. The CDR3 has 15 residues. Germline V CDR1 and CDR2: SGHRS, YFSETQ. DNA of the CDR3: TGCGCCAGCAGCTTCGGAAACAGGGGAGGCACTGAAGCTTTCTTT. Amino acid sequence: CASSFGNRGGTEAFF.

V is TRBV5-5 and J is TRBJ1-2; D not certain. Germline CDR1 and CDR2: SGHKS and YYEKEE (reference sequence). Trimming shortened V by 3 bases and J by 0 bases, and 6 bases separated the two germline ends. The CDR3 is 13 amino acids. CDR3 loop: CASSSGSNYGYTF. For the CDR3, the DNA is TGTGCCAGCAGCTCGGGTTCTAACTATGGCTACACCTTC.

The CDR3 spells CAISEGLAGSTDTQYF. In DNA form, the CDR3 reads TGTGCCATCAGTGAGGGGCTAGCGGGGAGCACAGATACGCAGTATTTT. The J gene is TRBJ2-3, the V gene TRBV10-3, with TRBD2 matching over 9 bases. With V trimmed by 2 bases and J by 0 bases, 3 bases remained unmatched. Germline V gene lookup returns CDR1 ENHRY and CDR2 SYGVKD. The CDR3 has 16 amino acids.

The chain couples TRBV4-1 to TRBJ2-7, with a weak D call TRBD1 (5 bases). Germline V gene data show CDR1 as MGHRA and CDR2 as YSYEKL. The CDR3 contains 15 residues. Trimming removed 0 bases from V and 6 bases from J, with 15 bases in between. CDR3 sequence reads: CASSQEVQGRGEQYF. CDR3 nucleotides: TGCGCCAGCAGCCAAGAAGTACAAGGTAGGGGCGAGCAGTACTTC.

The rearrangement links TRBV27 to TRBJ1-1; D remains ambiguous. The ends were cut back, 0 bases at V and 3 bases at J, with 11 bases in the middle. Germline CDR1 reads MNHEY; CDR2 reads SMNVEV (reference sequence). The CDR3 runs to 15 residues. CDR3 in DNA: TGTGCCAGCAGTTTATCCCGGGTCCTGGACACTGAAGCTTTCTTT. It codes for CASSLSRVLDTEAFF.

This chain connects TRBV6-5 to TRBJ1-1, with D perhaps matching TRBD1 (5 bases). CDR3 length: 15 residues. V was pared by 5 bases and J by 5 bases, with 18 bases between. Germline assignment: CDR1 MNHEY and CDR2 SVGAGI. The CDR3 nucleotides read TGTGCCAGCAGTCCCCGGACACCCCGGACGACTGAAGCTTTCTTT. Translating it yields CASSPRTPRTTEAFF.

The chain employs TRBV27 and TRBJ2-5, with D perhaps matching TRBD2 (5 bases). The CDR3 loop spans 13 amino acids. CDR1 MNHEY and CDR2 SMNVEV come from the germline V gene (reference sequence). The V end was cut by 6 bases, the J end by 2 bases, with 10 bases between. The CDR3 sequence: CASSLLGQETQYF. CDR3 DNA: TGTGCCAGCAGCTTACTAGGACAAGAGACCCAGTACTTC.

The V and J genes are TRBV6-5 and TRBJ1-2; TRBD1 agrees at 7 bases. The CDR3 has 15 amino acids. CDR1 and CDR2 from the germline V gene are MNHEY and SVGAGI. The V and J ends lost 4 bases and 4 bases, in that order; junction bases with no gene match: 9. The CDR3 DNA reads TGTGCCAGCAGTTCACCCGGACAGGAGACCTATGGCTACACCTTC. Its protein is CASSSPGQETYGYTF.

J is TRBJ2-4 and V is TRBV6-1, with 13 nucleotides matching TRBD2. The CDR3 covers 18 residues. Per germline, CDR1 MNHNS and CDR2 SASEGT. J lost 1 base, V lost 4 bases, and 7 bases had no gene match. The CDR3: CASSVLAGGPRAKNIQYF. In DNA form, the CDR3 reads TGTGCCAGCAGTGTACTAGCGGGAGGGCCTCGGGCCAAAAACATTCAGTACTTC.

The chain carries TRBV7-9 and TRBJ2-7; 7 bases agree with TRBD2. The CDR3 consists of 16 residues. The V gene's germline CDR1 is SEHNR and CDR2 FQNEAQ (reference sequence). V dropped 2 bases and J dropped 0; count of bases not matched to a gene: 7. CDR3 protein: CASSLIGRADSYEQYF. CDR3 nucleotide sequence: TGTGCCAGCAGCTTAATAGGGAGGGCAGACTCCTACGAGCAGTACTTC.

The V call is TRBV10-3, the J call TRBJ1-5, with 11 bases matching TRBD1. Germline V CDR1 and CDR2: ENHRY, SYGVKD. The CDR3 consists of 15 residues. The V gene end was trimmed by 0 bases and the J gene end by 6 bases; junction bases not matched to a gene: 1. CDR3 nucleotide sequence: TGTGCCATCAGTGAGTCGGGACAGGGGGGTCAGCCCCAGCATTTT. Its protein is CAISESGQGGQPQHF.

The chain combines TRBV28 with TRBJ2-7; TRBD1 matches at 8 bases. The CDR3 loop spans 14 amino acids. V was pared by 5 bases and J by 1 base, with 4 bases of the junction left unmatched. Germline assignment: CDR1 MDHEN and CDR2 SYDVKM. The CDR3 is CASSQTGESYEQYF. The CDR3 DNA sequence: TGTGCCAGCAGTCAGACAGGGGAATCCTACGAGCAGTACTTC.

The CDR3 loop is CASSPPRSSGSRETQYF. The CDR3 coding sequence is TGTGCCAGCTCACCCCCACGGTCGAGCGGGAGTAGGGAGACCCAGTACTTC. J is TRBJ2-5 and V is TRBV18; 8 positions match TRBD2. Germline assignment: CDR1 KGHSH and CDR2 LQKENI. The CDR3 spans 17 residues. V shed 3 bases and J 5 bases; nucleotides not matched to a gene: 14.

The chain is built from TRBV6-4 and TRBJ2-3; D remains ambiguous. Germline V lookup: CDR1 MRHNA, CDR2 SNTAGT. Trimming took off 6 bases at V and 2 bases at J, with 12 bases between the two ends. CDR3 length: 14 amino acids. CDR3 protein: CASRININTDTQYF. The CDR3 coding sequence is TGTGCCAGCAGGATTAACATAAACACAGATACGCAGTATTTT.